This paragraph reports one T cell receptor beta chain. Its antigen is currently unknown. Germline-derived CDR1 and CDR2 are DFQATT and SNEGSKA (reference sequence). Trimming stripped 5 bases from V and 0 bases from J, with 5 bases between. This CDR3 has 13 residues. These data are taken from a study of post-analysis software for immune sequencing data. Each TCR beta cDNA library carried unique molecular identifiers. T cells numbering 1 to 10 million yielded cDNA molecules that totaled roughly 500,000. MiXCR, run by TCRdb on the PCR reads, gives a single entry per CDR3 protein. The sample consists of approximately 660,000 distinct CDR3 sequences, approximately 59% of them appearing once. Overall study results and limits: Normalized Chao1 diversity was significantly lower in multiple sclerosis patients than in controls. F measure grouped same-batch samples tightly together. Elevated frequency relative to controls characterized several TRBV segments in patients, TRBV5-6, TRBV5-1 and TRBV20-1 among them.

The gene calls are TRBV20-1 and TRBJ2-6; D remains unclear. The sequence derives from a girl aged 2 to 10 with multiple sclerosis. The sequenced sample consisted of blood. CDR3 sequence reads: CSAFPSGANVLTF. CDR3 bases: TGCAGTGCTTTTCCCTCTGGGGCCAACGTCCTGACTTTC.